Following are 2 T cell receptor beta chains from one sample sequenced in a study of T cell repertoires in cytomegalovirus infection. Antigens for these TCRs are unknown. TCRdb processed the reads anew with MiXCR; each CDR3 protein has one entry. The sample records about 890,000 distinct CDR3 sequences, 31% being singletons. Sequenced here: cultured CD8+ T cells from PBMCs, sampled from culture after CMV antigen stimulation. The receptors come from a human donor in good health (CMV status not recorded). Some clones in this sample may be carry-over from other donors' samples.

This chain uses TRBV18 with TRBJ2-3; D call uncertain. This CDR3 has 12 amino acids. Trimming cost V 3 bases and J 4 bases, with 5 bases left between them. From germline, CDR1 is KGHSH and CDR2 LQKENI. The CDR3 loop is CASSPQADTQYF. The CDR3 region has the DNA TGTGCCAGCTCACCCCAGGCAGATACGCAGTATTTT.

This clonotype has more than one count but fewer than ten. The rearrangement links TRBV12-3 or TRBV12-4 to TRBJ2-7; D is ambiguous. The V end was cut by 2 bases, the J end by 7 bases, with 9 bases between. CDR3 length: 12 residues. Written as DNA, the CDR3 is TGTGCCAGCAGTTTAATATTGCGAGAGCAGTACTTC. Its protein is CASSLILREQYF.